The 17 T cell receptor beta chains in this list originate from one sample, sequenced in a study of molecular identifiers for immune sequencing clone quantification. TCRdb used MiXCR to reprocess the PCR reads, holding one entry per CDR3 protein. In the table there are about 640,000 distinct CDR3 sequences, roughly 21% of which are singletons. Sequences were obtained from naive CD8+ T cells from blood, with Jurkat cell RNA spiked in. The subset here: FACS-sorted CD8+CD4-CCR7+CD45RA+ naive T cells. The receptors here all came from a human donor in good health. Some libraries in this study had Jurkat cell RNA spiked in.

This clonotype was seen many times. The V gene is TRBV10-3, the J gene TRBJ1-1, with D perhaps TRBD1 (6 bases). The CDR3 sequence is 17 residues long. The germline CDR1 and CDR2 sequences are ENHRY and SYGVKD. Trimming took 2 bases from V and 6 from J, leaving 22 bases between them. The CDR3 loop reads CAISELGTTASGAEAFF. The CDR3 DNA sequence: TGTGCCATCAGTGAGCTAGGGACAACTGCATCGGGAGCTGAAGCTTTCTTT.

The table lists this clonotype with many counts. The genes are TRBV11-2 and TRBJ2-7; no definite D call. The germline V and J ends were trimmed by 4 bases and 4 bases, with 14 bases remaining between them. This CDR3 has 14 residues. Germline-derived CDR1 and CDR2 are SGHAT and FQNNGV. The CDR3 sequence: CASSSPPAVYEQYF. The CDR3 coding sequence is TGTGCCAGCAGCTCCCCCCCCGCGGTTTACGAGCAGTACTTC.

V and J are TRBV11-2 and TRBJ1-1; D is perhaps TRBD1 (6 bases). From germline, CDR1 is SGHAT and CDR2 FQNNGV. The V and J ends lost 1 base and 3 bases respectively, with 12 bases between them. The CDR3 has 15 amino acids. This chain's CDR3 is CASSLGTGWHTEAFF. Written as DNA, the CDR3 is TGTGCCAGCAGCTTAGGTACAGGGTGGCACACTGAAGCTTTCTTT.

This clonotype was detected many times. The gene calls are TRBV6-2 or TRBV6-3 and TRBJ2-1; D is uncertain. In germline, CDR1 is MNHEY, CDR2 SVGEGT. The V gene lost 0 bases and the J gene lost 10 bases, with 13 bases spanning the gap. This CDR3 is 14 amino acids long. The CDR3 region is CASSYSKVAAEQFF. The CDR3 DNA reads as TGTGCCAGCAGTTACTCGAAGGTCGCGGCGGAGCAGTTCTTC.

V is TRBV24-1 and J is TRBJ2-7, with D possibly TRBD1 on 5 matching bases. The CDR3 consists of 16 residues. Deletions cut 2 bases from V and 0 bases from J, with 13 bases between. Germline V gene lookup returns CDR1 KGHDR and CDR2 SFDVKD. CDR3 DNA sequence: TGTGCCACCAGTGATTCGCGACTGGGGCGCTCCTACGAGCAGTACTTC. Translation gives CATSDSRLGRSYEQYF.

Remarks on this clonotype: At one boundary the junction diverges from the germline segment, which might be a read error. The CDR3 nucleotides read TGTGCCAGCAGAGACAGGTTTAGGGAGGATGAAAAACCGTTTTTT. It encodes CASRDRFREDEKPFF. The chain combines TRBV2 with TRBJ1-4, with a possible D match to TRBD1 (6 bases). This CDR3 has 15 amino acids. Germline CDR1 and CDR2: SNHLY and FYNNEI.

This clonotype was recorded many times. The J gene is TRBJ1-5, the V gene TRBV6-5; no clear D. The CDR3 totals 13 residues. From germline, CDR1 is MNHEY and CDR2 SVGAGI. The V end was cut by 6 bases, the J end by 0 bases, with 6 bases between. The CDR3 DNA follows: TGTGCCAGCAGCTATACTAGCAATCAGCCCCAGCATTTT. Translation gives CASSYTSNQPQHF.

This clonotype was found a few times. The rearrangement joins TRBV12-3 or TRBV12-4 to TRBJ2-1, with 8 positions matching TRBD1. CDR3 length: 16 amino acids. Germline trimming cut 1 base from V and 8 bases from J; bases unmatched to any gene: 10. For the CDR3, the DNA is TGTGCCAGCAGTTTAGAAAGATGGGACAGGAAGGATGAGCAGTTCTTC. Encoded protein: CASSLERWDRKDEQFF.

At least ten counts were recorded for this clonotype. The chain links TRBV12-3 or TRBV12-4 to TRBJ1-1, with TRBD1 as a possible D gene (6 bases). CDR3 length: 13 residues. V was shortened by 3 bases and J by 5 bases, with 10 bases between the two germline ends. CDR3 sequence (DNA): TGTGCCAGCAGTTTCGGGGGGGCGACTGAAGCTTTCTTT. Encoded protein: CASSFGGATEAFF.

In the case of this clonotype: A much larger clone lies one base from this, so it may be a read error. The rearrangement joins TRBV3-1 to TRBJ2-3, with 7 positions matching TRBD1. Trimming removed 8 bases from V and 2 bases from J; junction bases left unmatched: 13. Per the germline V gene, CDR1 is LGHDT and CDR2 is YNNKEL (reference sequence). CDR3 length equals 16 residues. This CDR3 reads CASGLLWDSSTDTQYF. CDR3 nucleotides: TGTGCCAGCGGCCTACTCTGGGACAGCTCCACAGATACGCAGTATTTT.

This clonotype was picked up a small number of times. The chain is built from TRBV7-9 and TRBJ2-7; 7 positions agree with TRBD2. V shed 3 bases, J shed 3 bases, and the junction held 23 bases outside the gene matches. From germline, CDR1 is SEHNR and CDR2 FQNEAQ (reference sequence). The CDR3 contains 20 residues. CDR3 DNA sequence: TGTGCCAGCAGCTTGAGGGGACTACCCAAAGAGGCGTCGACGGTCTACGAGCAGTACTTC. This translates into CASSLRGLPKEASTVYEQYF.

This clonotype was recorded many times. The V and J genes are TRBV10-3 and TRBJ2-7; D is ambiguous. The CDR3 totals 13 residues. V was shortened by 3 bases and J by 3 bases, with 9 bases between the two germline ends. Germline CDR1 reads ENHRY; CDR2 reads SYGVKD. The CDR3 loop is CAISEEKSYEQYF. The CDR3 DNA sequence: TGTGCCATCAGTGAAGAGAAAAGCTACGAGCAGTACTTC.

This clonotype occurred many times. The chain has TRBV3-1 and TRBJ1-2; no definite D call. Trimming cost V 0 bases and J 7 bases, with 12 bases left between them. The CDR3 runs 14 residues. Germline lookup yields CDR1 LGHDT and CDR2 YNNKEL (reference sequence). The CDR3 protein is CASSQDRAPTGYTF. CDR3 bases: TGTGCCAGCAGCCAAGATCGGGCTCCAACTGGCTACACCTTC.

This clonotype was seen more than once but under ten times. The rearrangement joins TRBV27 to TRBJ2-7; D possibly corresponds to TRBD2 (5 bases). This CDR3 is built from 15 residues. The germline V gene has CDR1 MNHEY and CDR2 SMNVEV (reference sequence). V gave up 6 bases and J gave up 3 bases, with 18 bases separating them. The CDR3 DNA reads as TGTGCCAGCAGCTTCTCCCCGGGAAAACGCTACGAGCAGTACTTC. This codes for CASSFSPGKRYEQYF.

This clonotype has ten or more counts. The rearrangement uses TRBV6-5 and TRBJ1-1; D is possibly TRBD1 (5 bases). Germline CDR1 reads MNHEY; CDR2 reads SVGAGI. V shed 4 bases and J shed 0 bases, with 9 bases lying between them. The CDR3 totals 14 residues. CDR3 amino acids: CASSSGNMNTEAFF. The DNA of the CDR3 is TGTGCCAGCAGTTCAGGGAACATGAACACTGAAGCTTTCTTT.

This chain connects TRBV18 to TRBJ1-2; TRBD1 might be the D (6 bases). This CDR3 has 13 residues. Trimming cost V 5 bases and J 4 bases, with 11 bases left between them. Germline CDR1 KGHSH, CDR2 LQKENI. The CDR3 spells CASSNRAGYGYTF. DNA for the CDR3: TGTGCCAGCTCAAACAGGGCCGGCTATGGCTACACCTTC.

Comment on this clonotype: This could be a read error, since a much larger clone is one nucleotide away. The chain carries TRBV7-6 and TRBJ1-1; D is uncertain. Germline lookup yields CDR1 SGHVS and CDR2 FNYEAQ. The length of the CDR3 is 14 residues. The germline V and J ends were trimmed by 6 bases and 1 base, with 12 bases remaining between them. Here the CDR3 DNA reads TGTGCCAGCAGGTACGGGGAAGCGAACACTGAAGCTTTCTTT. Translated, it gives CASRYGEANTEAFF.